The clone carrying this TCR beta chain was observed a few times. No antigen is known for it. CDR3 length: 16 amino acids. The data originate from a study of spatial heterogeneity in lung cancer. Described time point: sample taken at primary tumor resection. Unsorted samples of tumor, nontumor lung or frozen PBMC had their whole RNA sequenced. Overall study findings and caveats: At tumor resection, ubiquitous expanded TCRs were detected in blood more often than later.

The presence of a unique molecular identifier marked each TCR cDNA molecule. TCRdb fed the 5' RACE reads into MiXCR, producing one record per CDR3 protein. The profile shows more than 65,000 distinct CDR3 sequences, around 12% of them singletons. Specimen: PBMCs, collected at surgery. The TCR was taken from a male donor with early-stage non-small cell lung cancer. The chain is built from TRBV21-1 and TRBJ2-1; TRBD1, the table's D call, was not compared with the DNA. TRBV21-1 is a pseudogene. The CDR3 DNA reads TGTGCCAGCAGCAGGGGCGGGCAGGACTCCTACAATGAGCAGTTCTTC. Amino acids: CASSRGGQDSYNEQFF.